Listed below are T cell receptor beta chains from one sample, sequenced in a study of blood T cell repertoires in COVID-19. The protocol was immunoSEQ multiplex PCR, while the TCRdb copy is restricted to in-frame clones and leaves out a portion. Of 140,000 or so clones in the sample, roughly 89% are singletons; the top ten hold about 1.5%. Sequencing was done on a sample of peripheral blood. These receptors originate from a human donor in a cohort sampled during active COVID-19. CDR3s include the opening cysteine and the closing phenylalanine or tryptophan. Fields, in order: V gene, clone size, CDR3 length, J gene, CDR3 protein. Size tells how often a clone was seen (once, few, many) or the class of an expanded clone, and some rows leave it out.

v_gene: TRBV18
abundance: few
len: 15
j_gene: TRBJ1-4
CDR3aa: CASSPRDRANEKLFF

v_gene: TRBV2
abundance: NA
len: 18
j_gene: TRBJ1-5
CDR3aa: CASSVSPDRGDSNQPQHF

v_gene: TRBV9
abundance: NA
len: 16
j_gene: TRBJ2-1
CDR3aa: CASSARAGTSSHEQFF

v_gene: TRBV9
abundance: few
len: 13
j_gene: TRBJ1-2
CDR3aa: CASSAGVNYGYTF

v_gene: TRBV5-4
abundance: once
len: 16
j_gene: TRBJ2-2
CDR3aa: CASSRRASGGTGELFF

v_gene: TRBV4-1
abundance: NA
len: 14
j_gene: TRBJ2-5
CDR3aa: CASSQDRDLRTQYF

v_gene: TRBV4-3
abundance: once
len: 15
j_gene: TRBJ2-2
CDR3aa: CASSQGTAYTGELFF

v_gene: TRBV7-2
abundance: NA
len: 15
j_gene: TRBJ2-5
CDR3aa: CASSLRGTKEETQYF

v_gene: TRBV6-2/TRBV6-3
abundance: NA
len: 14
j_gene: TRBJ1-1
CDR3aa: CASSYSADSTEAFF

v_gene: TRBV6-5
abundance: NA
len: 11
j_gene: TRBJ1-2
CDR3aa: CASSPGNGYTF

v_gene: TRBV15
abundance: NA
len: 17
j_gene: TRBJ2-7
CDR3aa: CATSLGATGPNSYEQYF

v_gene: TRBV19
abundance: NA
len: 15
j_gene: TRBJ2-3
CDR3aa: CASSIGRGGADTQYF

v_gene: TRBV24-1
abundance: NA
len: 14
j_gene: TRBJ2-2
CDR3aa: CATSASGMAGELFF

v_gene: TRBV13
abundance: NA
len: 15
j_gene: TRBJ2-3
CDR3aa: CASSSTSGGTDTQYF

v_gene: TRBV9
abundance: NA
len: 13
j_gene: TRBJ2-3
CDR3aa: CASKGGRADTQYF

v_gene: TRBV2
abundance: NA
len: 16
j_gene: TRBJ1-5
CDR3aa: CASRYKRTGDDQPQHF

v_gene: TRBV4-2
abundance: NA
len: 14
j_gene: TRBJ1-2
CDR3aa: CASSQDLAAYGYTF

v_gene: TRBV5-6
abundance: NA
len: 16
j_gene: TRBJ1-5
CDR3aa: CASSLFDREVEQPQHF

v_gene: TRBV4-1
abundance: once
len: 16
j_gene: TRBJ1-4
CDR3aa: CASSQVGTGVNEKLFF

v_gene: TRBV7-3
abundance: few
len: 13
j_gene: TRBJ2-1
CDR3aa: CASSPGSSGEQFF

v_gene: TRBV29-1
abundance: NA
len: 12
j_gene: TRBJ2-3
CDR3aa: CSLGESTDTQYF

v_gene: TRBV6-5
abundance: NA
len: 14
j_gene: TRBJ2-4
CDR3aa: CASSTGTAGNIQYF

v_gene: TRBV24-1
abundance: NA
len: 14
j_gene: TRBJ2-2
CDR3aa: CATSDTGVPGELFF

v_gene: TRBV29-1
abundance: few
len: 14
j_gene: TRBJ2-1
CDR3aa: CSVVWQEVNNEQFF

v_gene: TRBV4-2
abundance: NA
len: 16
j_gene: TRBJ2-5
CDR3aa: CASSQPGEWYQETQYF

v_gene: TRBV9
abundance: NA
len: 16
j_gene: TRBJ2-5
CDR3aa: CASSENTAGGLETQYF

v_gene: TRBV2
abundance: NA
len: 14
j_gene: TRBJ1-2
CDR3aa: CASSENRADYGYTF

v_gene: TRBV4-2
abundance: NA
len: 14
j_gene: TRBJ1-2
CDR3aa: CASSQSEMANGYTF

v_gene: TRBV19
abundance: NA
len: 13
j_gene: TRBJ1-4
CDR3aa: CARWGAPNEKLFF

v_gene: TRBV11-2
abundance: NA
len: 14
j_gene: TRBJ1-1
CDR3aa: CASSLTGRDTEAFF

v_gene: TRBV19
abundance: NA
len: 15
j_gene: TRBJ2-7
CDR3aa: CASSNRAGQGYEQYF

v_gene: TRBV19
abundance: few
len: 14
j_gene: TRBJ1-5
CDR3aa: CASSTTGANQPQHF

v_gene: TRBV7-6
abundance: NA
len: 14
j_gene: TRBJ2-2
CDR3aa: CASSLRGDTGELFF

v_gene: TRBV7-9
abundance: NA
len: 13
j_gene: TRBJ2-3
CDR3aa: CASKTGGRDTQYF

v_gene: TRBV19
abundance: NA
len: 14
j_gene: TRBJ2-1
CDR3aa: CASTLSGGAREQFF

v_gene: TRBV9
abundance: NA
len: 17
j_gene: TRBJ2-5
CDR3aa: CASSPAGGGRDQETQYF

v_gene: TRBV12-3/TRBV12-4
abundance: NA
len: 13
j_gene: TRBJ1-6
CDR3aa: CASSATGESPLHF

v_gene: TRBV9
abundance: NA
len: 14
j_gene: TRBJ1-5
CDR3aa: CASSVGAGIQPQHF

v_gene: TRBV9
abundance: NA
len: 16
j_gene: TRBJ1-1
CDR3aa: CAQPLTGAVLNTEAFF

v_gene: TRBV5-1
abundance: NA
len: 14
j_gene: TRBJ1-2
CDR3aa: CASSSDRESYGYTF

v_gene: TRBV9
abundance: NA
len: 18
j_gene: TRBJ2-3
CDR3aa: CASSVGARWAGGTDTQYF